Below, one T cell receptor beta chain is given with its context. Its antigen remains unknown. This record belongs to a study of T cell responses to AZD1222 COVID-19 vaccine. Study results and limitations: Vaccine-related CD4 TCRs covered spike, predominating at 160-218 and 743-854. Samples come after the peak T cell response, not at day 14. Only 5 or 6 people who got AZD1222 tested seropositive at baseline. Spike-specific TCRs gained breadth and depth after people received two AZD1222 doses.

Profiled with immunoSEQ multiplex PCR; TCRdb holds only in-frame clones, not every one. This table holds 150,000 to 200,000 clones, roughly 89% found once. The starting material was peripheral blood, obtained on day 0 of AZD1222 vaccination. This clonotype was sampled from an adult in good health.

This CDR3 reads CASSLRGGQGSQNQPQHF. CDR3 nucleotide sequence: TGTGCCAGCAGTTTAAGGGGAGGACAGGGGTCTCAAAATCAGCCCCAGCATTTT. The V and J genes are TRBV27 and TRBJ1-5; the match to TRBD1 covers 9 bases. This CDR3 region has 18 residues. CDR1 MNHEY and CDR2 SMNVEV come from the germline V gene (reference sequence). J gave up 4 bases and V 2 bases, and 12 bases lay outside the gene matches.